This paragraph covers one T cell receptor (beta chain) sequence. Trimming pared 0 bases from V and 7 bases from J, leaving 14 bases between. The CDR3 is 15 amino acids. Germline V gene sequence: CDR1 SGDLS, CDR2 YYNGEE. The source of the sample is a study of PD-1 blockade in mismatch repair-deficient tumors. The data were produced by immunoSEQ multiplex PCR, yet TCRdb's version contains in-frame clones alone and is incomplete. The sample lists roughly 38,000 clones; 65% to 85% were seen once. Every patient had mismatch repair deficiency by PCR or immunohistochemistry. The receptor's source is an adult with mismatch repair-deficient cancer. This chain connects TRBV9 to TRBJ2-1; tentatively, D is TRBD1 (8 bases). The sequenced sample was PBMCs, obtained around 38 weeks after starting pembrolizumab. In DNA form, the CDR3 reads TGTGCCAGCAGCGTAGCGCACAGGGGGGGGAATGAGCAGTTCTTC. It translates to CASSVAHRGGNEQFF. Full variable domain (missing parts from reference TRBV9 and TRBJ2-1): DSGVTQTPKHLITATGQRVTLRCSPRSGDLSVYWYQQSLDQGLQFLIQYYNGEERAKGNILERFSAQQFPDLHSELNLSSLELGDSALYFCASSVAHRGGNEQFFGPGTRLTVL.